What follows is one TCR beta chain and its context. Here immunoSEQ multiplex PCR was the method, and the copy in TCRdb shows in-frame clones only, minus some. The sample lists about 2.4 million clones, 90% to 95% occurring once. This sample is part of a study of shared clonotypes between healthy human individuals. With 4 bases removed from V and 3 bases from J, the gap between germline ends came to 14 bases. CDR1 and CDR2 (germline): SGHRS, YFSETQ. CDR3 length: 14 amino acids. The sample was naive CD4+ T cells sorted from blood. Subset denoted: CD45RA+ positively selected. The chain uses TRBV5-1 and TRBJ2-7; no firm D call. The sequence was collected from a man aged 18 to 29 in good health. This chain's CDR3 is CASSPDGSGYEQYF. The CDR3 coding sequence is TGCGCCAGCAGCCCGGACGGTAGTGGCTACGAGCAGTACTTC.